Listed below are T cell receptor beta chains from one sample, sequenced in a study of blood T cells in healthy people across ages. MiXCR was run by TCRdb on the 5' RACE reads, yielding one entry per CDR3 protein. Of over 1,500,000 distinct CDR3 sequences listed, about two fifths are singletons. Specimen: blood. Receptors originate from a human donor in good health. The conserved cysteine and the conserved F or W are not part of the CDR3 here. D genes are given only for firm matches.

V: TRBV7-9
D: -
CDR3: ASSYDGKIQGRDYGYT

V: TRBV2
D: -
CDR3: ASSGRGAGTDTQY

V: TRBV6-5
D: -
CDR3: ASSYSLSIFNEQF

V: TRBV24-1
D: -
CDR3: ATSDSRQVSDEQY

V: TRBV7-9
D: -
CDR3: ASSLREGEDGYT

V: TRBV4-1
D: TRBD2
CDR3: ASSQEGLADIYEQY

V: TRBV6-6
D: TRBD1
CDR3: ASSTPDRVFYEQY

V: TRBV28
D: -
CDR3: ASSLLEVINQPQH

V: TRBV7-2
D: TRBD1
CDR3: ASSHRQGPYEQY

V: TRBV4-3
D: TRBD2
CDR3: ASSKTSVSYEQY

V: TRBV20-1
D: TRBD1
CDR3: SAKTTGGYGETQY

V: TRBV29-1
D: TRBD2
CDR3: SVGLASGYEQY

V: TRBV4-3
D: -
CDR3: ASSQDRMDSPLH

V: TRBV27
D: TRBD2
CDR3: AAALLAGGHSSYNEQF

V: TRBV7-6
D: -
CDR3: ASSPMMQETQY

V: TRBV4-1
D: -
CDR3: ASSLTGTSVAGETHY

V: TRBV12-3/TRBV12-4
D: TRBD1
CDR3: AKVTGKVTGELF

V: TRBV12-3/TRBV12-4
D: -
CDR3: ASSFEGFEAF

V: TRBV20-1
D: -
CDR3: SARDLPEAF

V: TRBV5-1
D: -
CDR3: ASSSAGKTYEQY

V: TRBV7-9
D: TRBD2
CDR3: ASSLRGGVGNEQF

V: TRBV20-1
D: TRBD2
CDR3: SAKLLAGQETQY

V: TRBV4-3
D: -
CDR3: ASSQDPPGLTNEKLF

V: TRBV6-5
D: TRBD1
CDR3: ASRIQGAVEAF

V: TRBV27
D: TRBD1
CDR3: ATRTGVRNEQF

V: TRBV11-3
D: -
CDR3: ASSLGYAGELF

V: TRBV13
D: -
CDR3: ASSVGRGPPTYEQY

V: TRBV12-3/TRBV12-4
D: TRBD1
CDR3: ATQGQMNTEAF

V: TRBV28
D: -
CDR3: ACRDVSGYT

V: TRBV28
D: -
CDR3: ASSFAGSEQY

V: TRBV4-3
D: TRBD2
CDR3: ASSQTVGGYNEQF

V: TRBV3-1
D: TRBD1
CDR3: AARETGAAYGYT

V: TRBV12-3/TRBV12-4
D: TRBD1
CDR3: ASSYTAGQGAYYGYT

V: TRBV7-3
D: -
CDR3: ASSLDHASTDTQY

V: TRBV4-2
D: -
CDR3: ASSPGAGYTEAF

V: TRBV15
D: TRBD2
CDR3: ATSRDCRGGQETQY

V: TRBV10-3
D: TRBD2
CDR3: AISELAGGPGGNEQF

V: TRBV4-3
D: -
CDR3: ASSRLPTGSGANVLT

V: TRBV5-1
D: -
CDR3: ASSVYRVNTQY

V: TRBV11-1
D: -
CDR3: ASSTGRQTGELF

V: TRBV6-1
D: -
CDR3: ASSPGVSISYEQY

V: TRBV6-5
D: -
CDR3: ASSYSAPSRGDTQY

V: TRBV7-9
D: TRBD2
CDR3: ASSERGGLRYNEQF

V: TRBV12-5
D: -
CDR3: ASGFAHGEGNTGELF

V: TRBV5-1
D: -
CDR3: ASSYQLNTGELF